This is a list of T cell receptor beta chains from one sample in a study of T cells in tumors and immune-related adverse events. Assay used: immunoSEQ multiplex PCR; TCRdb lists only in-frame clones, some missing. The table includes more than 20,000 clones, 90% to 95% detected once. Sequenced material: lymph node tissue, taken from a patient treated with anti-PD-1 therapy. Receptors originate from a female donor with metastatic renal cell carcinoma. Both conserved end residues are part of each CDR3. A D gene is named only where the DNA matches it firmly. Not all rows give a size; the values are once, few, many and, for expanded clones, a class.

TRBV29-1	.	.	TRBJ1-2	TGCAGCGTTGAAGATACCCTCCGCTATGGCTACACCTTC	CSVEDTLRYGYTF
TRBV7-2	.	.	TRBJ2-1	TGTGCCAGCAGCTTATTCGCAGGGAATATCTACAATGAGCAGTTCTTC	CASSLFAGNIYNEQFF
TRBV6-1	.	.	TRBJ1-1	TGTGCCAGCAGTGTAAGGGGGAACACTGAAGCTTTCTTT	CASSVRGNTEAFF
TRBV5-1	TRBD2	.	TRBJ2-1	TGCGCCAGCAGCTTTAGCGGGGGGAGCTCCTACAATGAGCAGTTCTTC	CASSFSGGSSYNEQFF
TRBV9	.	.	TRBJ1-1	TGTGCCAGCAGCGAGGGGGGCAGTAGAACTGAAGCTTTCTTT	CASSEGGSRTEAFF
TRBV5-4	TRBD2	.	TRBJ2-5	TGTGCCAGCAGTCGTCTAGCGGGGGAAGCTCAATACTTC	CASSRLAGEAQYF
TRBV28	.	.	TRBJ1-1	TGTGCCAGCAGAAACCAGGGGAACACTGAAGCTTTCTTT	CASRNQGNTEAFF
TRBV18	TRBD1	once	TRBJ2-5	TGTGCCAGCTCACCACCAGGGGGCGGGGAGACCCAGTACTTC	CASSPPGGGETQYF
TRBV7-2	TRBD1	once	TRBJ1-2	TGTGCCAGCAGCTTTACACAGGGGAACTATGGCTACACCTTC	CASSFTQGNYGYTF
TRBV15	.	.	TRBJ1-2	TGTGCCACCAGCAGATCAGTAGGGGTGGAGGGGTTTGGCTACACCTTC	CATSRSVGVEGFGYTF
TRBV30	.	few	TRBJ1-1	TGTGCCTGGGTACCGGGAACCCTGTGGACTGAAGCTTTCTTT	CAWVPGTLWTEAFF
TRBV5-1	TRBD2	.	TRBJ2-5	TGCGCCAGCAGCTTGGTCTTGGCGGGAGGGCCTGAGACCCAGTACTTC	CASSLVLAGGPETQYF
TRBV29-1	TRBD2	.	TRBJ2-1	TGCAGCGTTGTCGGCGGGAGCTCCTACAATGAGCAGTTCTTC	CSVVGGSSYNEQFF
TRBV7-8	TRBD1	.	TRBJ2-7	TGTGCCAGCAGATCACACATCCGGGACAGTCGCTCCTACGAGCAGTACTTC	CASRSHIRDSRSYEQYF
TRBV27	.	.	TRBJ2-3	TGTGCCAGCAGTTTTCGGGGCACAGATACGCAGTATTTT	CASSFRGTDTQYF
TRBV7-2	TRBD2	once	TRBJ2-1	TGTGCCAGCAGCCTCCCCGGGGGGGGCAATGAGCAGTTCTTC	CASSLPGGGNEQFF
TRBV10-3	TRBD1	few	TRBJ1-1	TGTGCCATCAGTGAAAGGGGGCGGCCTGAAGCTTTCTTT	CAISERGRPEAFF
TRBV5-1	.	.	TRBJ2-2	TGCGCCAGCAGTTCCGACCTGACCGGGGAGCTGTTTTTT	CASSSDLTGELFF
TRBV4-2	.	once	TRBJ2-5	TGTGCCAGCAGCCGGGAAAAACGGGGTCCAGAGACCCAGTACTTC	CASSREKRGPETQYF
TRBV5-1	TRBD2	.	TRBJ2-1	TGCGCCAGCAGCCACCGACTAGCGGGATCCTACAATGAGCAGTTCTTC	CASSHRLAGSYNEQFF
TRBV4-2	TRBD2	.	TRBJ2-5	TGTGCCAGCAGCCCACGGACTAGCGGGGAAGAGACCCAGTACTTC	CASSPRTSGEETQYF
TRBV19	.	few	TRBJ2-2	TGTGCCAGTAGTAAACAGTCCCTCAACACCGGGGAGCTGTTTTTT	CASSKQSLNTGELFF
TRBV4-2	.	.	TRBJ2-7	TGTGCCAGCAGCCAAGATCTCTCAGCGGGCTACGAGCAGTACTTC	CASSQDLSAGYEQYF
TRBV10-3	TRBD1	medium-sized	TRBJ1-5	TGTGCCATTGGGACAGGGGATAGCAATCAGCCCCAGCATTTT	CAIGTGDSNQPQHF
TRBV4-1	.	.	TRBJ1-2	TGCGCCAGCAGCCAAGATCGGGGGGGGGCGGAGTATGGCTACACCTTC	CASSQDRGGAEYGYTF
TRBV30	TRBD1	.	TRBJ1-5	TGTGCCTGGAGTGCTTCAGGGGGTAGTCAGCCCCAGCATTTT	CAWSASGGSQPQHF
TRBV5-1	.	once	TRBJ2-1	TGCGCCAGCAGCCCAGGTCTACAGGTTGAGCAGTTCTTC	CASSPGLQVEQFF
TRBV4-2	.	.	TRBJ1-2	TGTGCCAGCAGCCAAGATCTTAGGCAGGATTTTAACTATGGCTACACCTTC	CASSQDLRQDFNYGYTF
TRBV4-1	.	.	TRBJ1-1	TGCGCCAGCAGCCAAGGAGAATTGTTCTTT	CASSQGELFF